The clone carrying this TCR beta chain has more than one count but fewer than ten. The sample belongs to a study of blood T cell repertoires in COVID-19. Generated by immunoSEQ multiplex PCR, the TCRdb table keeps only in-frame clones and is missing some. Of about 160,000 clones in the sample, around 80% are singletons; the top ten hold about 6%. Germline CDR1 reads MDHEN; CDR2 reads SYDVKM. V lost 5 bases and J 0 bases, leaving 8 bases between the germline ends. This CDR3 is 14 amino acids long. This clonotype was obtained from a man aged 35-49 years who had recovered from COVID-19. The sequencing input was PBMCs or T cells enriched from blood (not recorded which). The chain carries TRBV28 and TRBJ1-5; D is unresolved. The CDR3 spells CASSENPSNQPQHF. The CDR3 nucleotides read TGTGCCAGCAGTGAGAATCCTAGCAATCAGCCCCAGCATTTT.